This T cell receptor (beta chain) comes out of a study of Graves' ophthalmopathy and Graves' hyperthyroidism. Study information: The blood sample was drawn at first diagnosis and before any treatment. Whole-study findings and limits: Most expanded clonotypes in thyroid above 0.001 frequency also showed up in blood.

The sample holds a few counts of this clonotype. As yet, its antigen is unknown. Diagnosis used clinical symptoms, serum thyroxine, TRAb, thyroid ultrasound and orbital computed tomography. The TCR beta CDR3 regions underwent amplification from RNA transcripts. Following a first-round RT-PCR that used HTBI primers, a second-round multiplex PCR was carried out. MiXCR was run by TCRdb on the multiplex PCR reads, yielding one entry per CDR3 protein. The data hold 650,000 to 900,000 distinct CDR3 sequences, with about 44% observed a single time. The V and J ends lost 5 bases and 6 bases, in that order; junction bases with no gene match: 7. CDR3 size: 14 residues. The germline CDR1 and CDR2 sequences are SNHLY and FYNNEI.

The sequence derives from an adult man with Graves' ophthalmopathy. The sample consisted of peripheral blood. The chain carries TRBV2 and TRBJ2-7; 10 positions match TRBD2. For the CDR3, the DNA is TGTGCCAGCAGTTCCTCTAGCGGGAGCACCGAGCAGTACTTC. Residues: CASSSSSGSTEQYF.